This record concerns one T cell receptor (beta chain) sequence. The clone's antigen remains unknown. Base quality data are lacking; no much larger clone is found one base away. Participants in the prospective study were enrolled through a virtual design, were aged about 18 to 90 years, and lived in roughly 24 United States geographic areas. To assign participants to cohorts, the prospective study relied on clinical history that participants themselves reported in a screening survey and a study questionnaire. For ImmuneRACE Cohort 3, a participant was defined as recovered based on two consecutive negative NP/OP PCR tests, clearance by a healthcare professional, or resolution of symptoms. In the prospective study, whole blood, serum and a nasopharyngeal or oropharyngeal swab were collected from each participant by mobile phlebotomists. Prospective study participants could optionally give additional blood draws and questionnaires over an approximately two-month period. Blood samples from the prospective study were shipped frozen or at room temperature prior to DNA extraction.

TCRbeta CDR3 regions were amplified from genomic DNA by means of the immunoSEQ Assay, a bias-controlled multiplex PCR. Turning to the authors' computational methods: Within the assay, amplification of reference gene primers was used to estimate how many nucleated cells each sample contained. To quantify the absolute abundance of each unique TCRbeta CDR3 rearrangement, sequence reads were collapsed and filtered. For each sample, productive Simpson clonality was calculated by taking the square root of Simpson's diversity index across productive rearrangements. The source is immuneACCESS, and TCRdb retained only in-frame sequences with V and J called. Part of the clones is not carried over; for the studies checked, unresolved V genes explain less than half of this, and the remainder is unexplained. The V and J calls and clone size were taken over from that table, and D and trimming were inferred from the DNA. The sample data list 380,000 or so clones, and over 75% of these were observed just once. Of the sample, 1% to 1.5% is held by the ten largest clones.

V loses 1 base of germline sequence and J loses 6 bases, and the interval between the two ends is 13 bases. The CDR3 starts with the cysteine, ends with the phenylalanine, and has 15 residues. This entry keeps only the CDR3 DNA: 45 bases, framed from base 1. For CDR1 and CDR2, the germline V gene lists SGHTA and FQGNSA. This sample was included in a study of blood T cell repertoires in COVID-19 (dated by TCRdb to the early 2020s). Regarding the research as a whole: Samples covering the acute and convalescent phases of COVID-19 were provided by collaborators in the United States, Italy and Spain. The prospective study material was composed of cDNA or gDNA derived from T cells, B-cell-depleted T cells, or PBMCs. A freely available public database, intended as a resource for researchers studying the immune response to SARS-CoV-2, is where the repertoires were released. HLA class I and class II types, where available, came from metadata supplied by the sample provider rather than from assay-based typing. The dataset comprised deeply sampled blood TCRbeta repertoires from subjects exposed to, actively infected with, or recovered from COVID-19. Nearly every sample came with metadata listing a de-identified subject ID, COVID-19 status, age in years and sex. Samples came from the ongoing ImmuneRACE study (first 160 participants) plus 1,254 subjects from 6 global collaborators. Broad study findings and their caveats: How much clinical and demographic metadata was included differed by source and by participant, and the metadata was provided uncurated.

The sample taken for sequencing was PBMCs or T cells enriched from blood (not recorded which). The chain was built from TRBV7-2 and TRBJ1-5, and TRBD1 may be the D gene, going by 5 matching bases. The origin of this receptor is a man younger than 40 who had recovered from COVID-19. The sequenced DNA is TGTGCCAGCAGCTTAGGGTCAGGGTCTAGTCAGCCCCAGCATTTT. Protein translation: CASSLGSGSSQPQHF.